Below are 10 T cell receptor beta chains sequenced from a single sample in a study of monozygotic twins with inflammatory bowel disease. TCRdb reworked the 5' RACE reads into one entry per CDR3 protein, no DNA. Its table records over 150,000 distinct CDR3 sequences. What was sequenced was blood. All receptors derive from a human donor with ulcerative colitis or Crohn's disease, or a healthy co-twin of an affected twin (not recorded which).

The rearrangement joins TRBV7-9 to TRBJ2-1; TCRdb's assignment of TRBD2 cannot be checked, as there is no DNA. Per germline, CDR1 SEHNR and CDR2 FQNEAQ (reference sequence). The CDR3 runs 15 residues. CDR3 sequence: CASSFSGTSLNEQFF.

J is TRBJ1-6 and V is TRBV28; lacking DNA, the TRBD1 call made by TCRdb goes unchecked. Germline assignment: CDR1 MDHEN and CDR2 SYDVKM. The CDR3 has 14 residues. The CDR3 here is CASSSQRPNSPLHF.

V usage is TRBV6-6 and J usage is TRBJ1-2; as DNA is missing, the TRBD1 call by TCRdb cannot be tested. The CDR3 consists of 14 residues. The germline V gene has CDR1 MNHNY and CDR2 SVGAGI (reference sequence). CDR3 loop: CASSAQGNYYGYTF.

The chain has TRBV7-2 and TRBJ2-5. Germline assignment: CDR1 SGHTA and CDR2 FQGNSA. The CDR3 consists of 12 residues. This CDR3 is CASSLIRETQYF.

The V call is TRBV4-3, the J call TRBJ1-1; TCRdb indicates TRBD1, and absent DNA this call remains unverified. Looked up from germline, CDR1 is LGHNA and CDR2 is YSLEER. There are 14 residues in the CDR3. CDR3 residues: CASSYDRGWTEAFF.

The chain combines TRBV15 with TRBJ2-3; TCRdb gives TRBD1 as the D gene, but with no DNA this cannot be confirmed. Germline lookup yields CDR1 LNHNV and CDR2 YYDKDF (reference sequence). The CDR3 is made up of 14 amino acids. Here the CDR3 reads CATSPGVSTDTQYF.

The chain has TRBV24-1 and TRBJ2-1. Germline CDR1 is KGHDR and CDR2 is SFDVKD. The CDR3 has 13 residues. The CDR3: CATSHSWAYEQFF.

The genes are TRBV20-1 and TRBJ2-1; TCRdb reports TRBD2, a call that lacks DNA to check it against. Germline lookup yields CDR1 DFQATT and CDR2 SNEGSKA (reference sequence). This CDR3 spans 15 amino acids. The CDR3 protein is CSARAGGREGNEQFF.

The J gene is TRBJ2-3, the V gene TRBV5-1. The CDR3 has 14 amino acids. The germline V gene encodes CDR1 SGHRS and CDR2 YFSETQ. CDR3 sequence reads: CASSLEPNTDTQYF. Supplemented by reference TRBV5-1 and TRBJ2-3, the full variable domain reads KAGVTQTPRYLIKTRGQQVTLSCSPISGHRSVSWYQQTPGQGLQFLFEYFSETQRNKGNFPGRFSGRQFSNSRSEMNVSTLELGDSALYLCASSLEPNTDTQYFGPGTRLTVL.

V and J are TRBV19 and TRBJ2-2; the D call from TCRdb, TRBD1, cannot be confirmed without DNA. The CDR3 runs to 16 residues. The germline V gene has CDR1 LNHDA and CDR2 SQIVND (reference sequence). The CDR3 reads CASSLGTGRNTGELFF.